One and the same sample provided the 22 T cell receptor beta chains below, sequenced in a study of cytomegalovirus exposure and HLA in healthy donors. PCR primers comprised 60 Vbeta and 13 Jbeta primers. Using immunoSEQ multiplex PCR, the repertoire was profiled, and TCRdb retains in-frame clones only, with some absent. The table lists 100,000 or so clones, about 59% of them singletons. The sample comprised PBMCs. The receptors shown here come from a man in his thirties or forties in good health and CMV-seropositive.

In this sample, this clone turned up a few times. V gene TRBV5-6 combines with J gene TRBJ2-7, with D uncertain. CDR3 size: 15 residues. V was clipped by 4 bases and J by 3 bases, with 17 bases between them. The V gene's germline CDR1 is SGHDT and CDR2 YYEEEE. The CDR3 spells CASSLRMADFYEQYF. The CDR3, as DNA: TGTGCCAGCAGCCTGAGGATGGCGGATTTCTACGAGCAGTACTTC.

The V and J genes are TRBV4-1 and TRBJ2-7; TRBD2 aligns across 7 bases. With V trimmed by 3 bases and J by 6 bases, 2 bases remained unmatched. The germline V gene has CDR1 MGHRA and CDR2 YSYEKL. CDR3 size: 12 residues. DNA for the CDR3: TGCGCCAGCAGCCATCCGGGGGGCGAGCAGTACTTC. Translated: CASSHPGGEQYF.

The chain links TRBV7-3 to TRBJ2-5, with D possibly TRBD1 on 7 matching bases. CDR3 length: 12 amino acids. Between the trimmed V and J ends, which lost 5 bases and 10 bases, there was a span of 14 bases. Germline CDR1 is SGHTA and CDR2 is FQGTGA. CDR3 DNA: TGTGCCAGCAGCCTCCAGGGGGGCGACCAGTACTTC. Protein sequence: CASSLQGGDQYF.

This sequence joins TRBV7-9 and TRBJ2-7; 7 nucleotides align to TRBD1. There are 14 residues in the CDR3. The germline V gene encodes CDR1 SEHNR and CDR2 FQNEAQ (reference sequence). After removal of 2 bases from V and 4 bases from J, the junction contained 5 bases not matched to a gene. CDR3 in amino acids: CASSLTGEGYEQYF. The CDR3, as DNA: TGTGCCAGCAGCTTAACAGGGGAAGGGTACGAGCAGTACTTC.

The V call is TRBV7-9, the J call TRBJ2-7, with D perhaps matching TRBD1 (5 bases). Germline assignment: CDR1 SEHNR and CDR2 FQNEAQ (reference sequence). There are 14 residues in the CDR3. Trimming took 5 bases from V and 3 from J, leaving 14 bases between them. This CDR3 reads CASSLDTADYEQYF. The CDR3 DNA is TGTGCCAGCAGCCTGGACACAGCCGACTACGAGCAGTACTTC.

The genes are TRBV5-4 and TRBJ2-7; TRBD1 matches at 7 bases. Per germline, CDR1 SGHNT and CDR2 YYREEE (reference sequence). J lost 3 bases, V lost 3 bases, and 3 bases had no gene match. This CDR3 is 13 amino acids long. Here the CDR3 reads CASSWDRSYEQYF. For the CDR3, the DNA is TGTGCCAGCAGCTGGGACAGAAGCTACGAGCAGTACTTC.

The chain combines TRBV5-4 with TRBJ1-3; no definite D call. Germline CDR1 reads SGHNT; CDR2 reads YYREEE (reference sequence). V shed 1 base and J shed 3 bases, with 5 bases lying between them. This CDR3 has 13 residues. The chain's CDR3 is CASSLSVGNTIYF. In DNA form, the CDR3 reads TGTGCCAGCAGCTTGTCAGTTGGAAACACCATATATTTT.

J is TRBJ1-5 and V is TRBV4-2; D may be TRBD1 (5 bases). The CDR3 covers 14 residues. With 3 bases removed from V and 7 bases from J, the gap between germline ends came to 13 bases. Germline values: CDR1 LGHNA, CDR2 YNFKEQ. CDR3 in DNA: TGTGCCAGCAGCCATATAGCAGGGAGGCAGCCCCAGCATTTT. Its translation: CASSHIAGRQPQHF.

This chain joins TRBV27 and TRBJ2-5; possible D gene TRBD1, 5 bases. The DNA end lines up better with TRBJ2-7; the J call may be wrong. Germline-derived CDR1 and CDR2 are MNHEY and SMNVEV (reference sequence). The CDR3 runs to 14 residues. The CDR3 spells CASSGQGRPYEQYF. The CDR3, as DNA: TGTGCCAGCAGTGGTCAGGGTCGTCCCTACGAGCAGTACTTC.

This chain links TRBV25-1 with TRBJ1-2; tentatively, D is TRBD1 (5 bases). Trimming shortened V by 7 bases and J by 3 bases, and 18 bases separated the two germline ends. CDR1 is MGHDK, CDR2 SYGVNS, per germline. The CDR3 runs 15 residues. The CDR3 loop reads CASNEAGDSHYGYTF. The CDR3 nucleotides read TGTGCCAGCAATGAGGCCGGGGACTCCCACTATGGCTACACCTTC.

This clone was recorded a few times. The chain employs TRBV5-4 and TRBJ2-3; D uncertain. CDR3 length: 16 amino acids. CDR1 is SGHNT, CDR2 YYREEE, per germline (reference sequence). V shed 0 bases and J shed 0 bases, with 11 bases lying between them. The CDR3 DNA reads TGTGCCAGCAGCTTGGGGGCAGTAAAGAGCACAGATACGCAGTATTTT. This encodes CASSLGAVKSTDTQYF.

The chain recombines TRBV7-8 with TRBJ2-5; a possible D gene is TRBD2 (6 bases). CDR3 length: 15 residues. The V end lost 2 bases, the J end lost 5 bases, and 15 bases lay between the germline ends. CDR1 and CDR2 from the germline V gene are SGHVS and FQNEAQ. CDR3 DNA sequence: TGTGCCAGCAGCTTAACCCGGGGACTCGGGGAGACCCAGTACTTC. It codes for CASSLTRGLGETQYF.

The CDR3 DNA sequence: TGTGCCAGCAGCCAAGTGGGGAGTCTAGCGGGGGGCAACCAAGAGACCCAGTACTTC. The encoded protein is CASSQVGSLAGGNQETQYF. This chain links TRBV4-2 with TRBJ2-5; 11 nucleotides match TRBD2. Trimming at V came to 1 base and at J to 0 bases, leaving 10 bases not matched to a gene. The V gene's germline CDR1 is LGHNA and CDR2 YNFKEQ. This CDR3 spans 19 amino acids.

The count of this clone is one. The V and J genes are TRBV5-4 and TRBJ2-1, with TRBD2 matching 8 bases. The germline V gene has CDR1 SGHNT and CDR2 YYREEE (reference sequence). With V trimmed by 2 bases and J by 5 bases, 3 bases remained unmatched. CDR3 length equals 14 residues. As DNA, the CDR3 is TGTGCCAGCAGCTTAACTAGCGGCCACAATGAGCAGTTCTTC. This gives the protein CASSLTSGHNEQFF.

This clone has only a few counts. The chain employs TRBV2 and TRBJ2-3; tentative D call: TRBD1 (6 bases). Germline CDR1 reads SNHLY; CDR2 reads FYNNEI. V was cut by 2 bases and J by 0 bases, with 12 bases left in between. The CDR3 runs 16 residues. This chain's CDR3 is CASSEQGTISTDTQYF. CDR3 DNA: TGTGCCAGCAGTGAACAGGGGACCATTAGCACAGATACGCAGTATTTT.

This clone was counted a single time. V gene TRBV18 combines with J gene TRBJ1-1, with a tentative D call TRBD1 (5 bases). From germline, CDR1 is KGHSH and CDR2 LQKENI. Deletions cut 5 bases from V and 5 bases from J, with 18 bases between. The CDR3 is 15 residues long. DNA of the CDR3: TGTGCCAGCTCAGGTTCCCTGGGTCGGGGGACTGAAGCTTTCTTT. Translating it yields CASSGSLGRGTEAFF.

The sample holds one count of this clone. The chain combines TRBV19 with TRBJ1-4, with D possibly TRBD1 on 5 matching bases. Germline CDR1 reads LNHDA; CDR2 reads SQIVND (reference sequence). With 3 bases removed from V and 6 bases from J, the gap between germline ends came to 8 bases. There are 13 residues in the CDR3. CDR3 bases: TGTGCCAGTAGTATGGGCAGGGATGAAAAACTGTTTTTT. This codes for CASSMGRDEKLFF.

In this sample, this clone turned up once. The rearrangement uses TRBV5-4 and TRBJ2-5, with TRBD1 identical over 11 bases. The germline V gene encodes CDR1 SGHNT and CDR2 YYREEE (reference sequence). The trim removed 4 bases at V and 5 bases at J, leaving 4 bases unmatched. The CDR3 contains 14 residues. The CDR3 loop reads CASSGQGAGETQYF. In DNA form, the CDR3 reads TGTGCCAGCAGCGGACAGGGGGCTGGGGAGACCCAGTACTTC. The whole variable domain, filled in from reference TRBV5-4 and TRBJ2-5, reads ETGVTQSPTHLIKTRGQQVTLRCSSQSGHNTVSWYQQALGQGPQFIFQYYREEENGRGNFPPRFSGLQFPNYSSELNVNALELDDSALYLCASSGQGAGETQYFGPGTRLLVL.

This chain uses TRBV2 with TRBJ2-2; a possible D gene is TRBD1 (6 bases). The V and J ends lost 4 bases and 6 bases respectively, with 9 bases between them. The CDR3 runs to 13 residues. CDR1 and CDR2 from the germline V gene are SNHLY and FYNNEI. The CDR3 sequence: CASSVEGAGELFF. For the CDR3, the DNA is TGTGCCAGCAGTGTAGAGGGGGCCGGGGAGCTGTTTTTT.

This clone was observed once. A read error may account for a junction end that differs from germline. V gene TRBV29-1 combines with J gene TRBJ2-5; D gene unclear. The CDR3 covers 11 residues. The germline V gene has CDR1 SQVTM and CDR2 ANQGSEA. CDR3 sequence reads: CSVDNGEAQYF. The CDR3 DNA follows: TGCAGCGTTGATAACGGAGAGGCCCAGTACTTC.

This rearrangement joins TRBV5-5 to TRBJ1-2; 7 bases map to TRBD1. The CDR3 is 16 residues long. From germline, CDR1 is SGHKS and CDR2 YYEKEE (reference sequence). The J segment lost 5 bases and the V segment lost 0 bases, leaving 10 bases of the junction unmatched. The CDR3 bases are TGTGCCAGCAGCTTGGCCCCTGACAGGGTGCGGTATGGCTACACCTTC. Amino acids: CASSLAPDRVRYGYTF.

J is TRBJ2-3 and V is TRBV7-6; 11 bases map to TRBD2. The CDR3 contains 15 residues. Germline CDR1 SGHVS, CDR2 FNYEAQ. V shed 4 bases, J shed 6 bases, and the junction held 6 bases outside the gene matches. The CDR3 region has the DNA TGTGCCAGCAGCTCGCCGGGACTAGCGGTGGATACGCAGTATTTT. This translates into CASSSPGLAVDTQYF.